The 24 T cell receptor beta chains reported below all come from one sample, sequenced in a study of blood T cells in healthy people across ages. Then a second PCR, running about 6 to 12 cycles, was carried out with a sample-barcoded 5' primer and a J-beta primer mix. TCRdb passed the 5' RACE reads through MiXCR, listing each CDR3 protein once. The table has about 1.6 million distinct CDR3 sequences, roughly a third seen once. The sample was blood. These receptors were obtained from a woman in her 30s in good health.

This sequence joins TRBV20-1 and TRBJ2-1, with D tentatively TRBD1 (5 bases). Between the trimmed V and J ends, which lost 5 bases and 4 bases, there was a span of 24 bases. CDR1 and CDR2 from the germline V gene are DFQATT and SNEGSKA (reference sequence). CDR3 size: 17 residues. The CDR3 DNA sequence: TGCAGTGCTGTAATTAGGGGCCCCCATACCCAATACAATGAGCAGTTCTTC. It is translated as CSAVIRGPHTQYNEQFF.

The V and J genes are TRBV2 and TRBJ2-7, with 9 bases matching TRBD1. CDR3 length: 14 amino acids. Germline loops: CDR1 SNHLY, CDR2 FYNNEI. V was clipped by 7 bases and J by 0 bases; unmatched bases: 4. The CDR3 sequence is CASTGQGSSYEQYF. CDR3 DNA sequence: TGTGCCAGCACGGGACAGGGTTCCTCCTACGAGCAGTACTTC.

The rearrangement uses TRBV20-1 and TRBJ1-4; 9 bases line up with TRBD1. Germline loops: CDR1 DFQATT, CDR2 SNEGSKA (reference sequence). The trim removed 4 bases at V and 10 bases at J, leaving 7 bases unmatched. The CDR3 extends over 13 amino acids. The DNA for the CDR3 is TGCAGTGCTACCGACAGGGGGGACGCAAAACTGTTTTTT. This encodes CSATDRGDAKLFF.

This clonotype was counted ten times or more. The genes are TRBV4-1 and TRBJ1-1; no reliable D call. In germline, CDR1 is MGHRA, CDR2 YSYEKL. The CDR3 sequence is 13 residues long. The germline V and J ends were trimmed by 5 bases and 5 bases, with 12 bases remaining between them. The CDR3 here is CASSFQLDTEAFF. In DNA, the CDR3 is TGCGCCAGCAGCTTTCAACTAGATACTGAAGCTTTCTTT.

The chain recombines TRBV12-3 or TRBV12-4 with TRBJ1-1, with D possibly TRBD1 on 5 matching bases. The CDR3 loop spans 15 amino acids. The V and J ends lost 4 bases and 8 bases respectively, with 20 bases between them. CDR3 sequence (DNA): TGTGCCAGCAGTTGGGGGTCGGAGCGCCGGCTCGAAGCTTTCTTT. Amino acid sequence: CASSWGSERRLEAFF.

V usage is TRBV7-9 and J usage is TRBJ2-6, with 8 bases lining up with TRBD1. This CDR3 comprises 17 residues. CDR1 SEHNR and CDR2 FQNEAQ come from the germline V gene (reference sequence). The junction had 9 bases not matched to a gene; V was cut back by 4 bases and J by 4 bases. The CDR3 loop is CASSSRTGFRGANVLTF. In nucleotides, the CDR3 is TGTGCCAGCAGCTCAAGGACAGGGTTTAGGGGGGCCAACGTCCTGACTTTC. Together with reference TRBV7-9 and TRBJ2-6, the CDR3 gives the full variable domain: DTGVSQNPRHKITKRGQNVTFRCDPISEHNRLYWYRQTLGQGPEFLTYFQNEAQLEKSRLLSDRFSAERPKGSFSTLEIQRTEQGDSAMYLCASSSRTGFRGANVLTFGAGSRLTVL.

This rearrangement joins TRBV14 to TRBJ2-5; tentative D call: TRBD2 (6 bases). This CDR3 region has 14 residues. V was cut by 6 bases and J by 2 bases, with 13 bases left in between. Looked up from germline, CDR1 is SGHDN and CDR2 is FVKESK. The CDR3 region is CASSLRDFQETQYF. DNA for the CDR3: TGTGCCAGCAGTCTACGGGACTTTCAAGAGACCCAGTACTTC.

This clonotype was counted between two and nine times. In DNA form, the CDR3 reads TGCGCCAGCAGCCCATGGTCGGGGGAGGCCCTCCACTTT. It translates to CASSPWSGEALHF. This chain joins TRBV5-1 and TRBJ1-6, with D tentatively TRBD1 (5 bases). This CDR3 comprises 13 residues. CDR1 and CDR2 from the germline V gene are SGHRS and YFSETQ. Trimming pared 4 bases from V and 14 bases from J, leaving 16 bases between.

The rearrangement joins TRBV20-1 to TRBJ2-2; D is ambiguous. Trimming stripped 7 bases from V and 3 bases from J, with 12 bases between. CDR3 size: 13 residues. Germline CDR1 is DFQATT and CDR2 is SNEGSKA (reference sequence). The CDR3 protein is CSVLVPYTGELFF. Here the CDR3 DNA reads TGCAGTGTTTTGGTCCCTTACACCGGGGAGCTGTTTTTT.

This clonotype was recorded a few times. The V and J genes are TRBV20-1 and TRBJ1-5, with D possibly TRBD1 on 5 matching bases. Trimming left V 0 bases short and J 7 bases short, with 16 bases between. There are 15 residues in the CDR3. The V gene's germline CDR1 is DFQATT and CDR2 SNEGSKA (reference sequence). CDR3 nucleotides: TGCAGTGCTAGAGATAGTCAGGGATCGGGGCAGCCCCAGCATTTT. Amino acids: CSARDSQGSGQPQHF.

The CDR3: CASSQAPYREGYEQYF. CDR3 nucleotides: TGTGCCAGCAGCCAGGCTCCCTACAGGGAGGGCTACGAGCAGTACTTC. The chain joins TRBV3-1 to TRBJ2-7; D is possibly TRBD2 (7 bases). The CDR3 has 16 residues. Germline lookup yields CDR1 LGHDT and CDR2 YNNKEL (reference sequence). Trimming cost V 3 bases and J 3 bases, with 18 bases left between them.

V and J are TRBV5-5 and TRBJ2-3; TRBD2 matches at 14 bases. Germline trimming cut 8 bases from V and 3 bases from J; bases unmatched to any gene: 17. In germline, CDR1 is SGHKS, CDR2 YYEKEE (reference sequence). The CDR3 extends over 19 amino acids. The chain's CDR3 is CASTGSPGTSGSSTDTQYF. The CDR3 coding sequence is TGTGCCAGTACGGGCAGCCCCGGGACTAGCGGGAGTTCGACAGATACGCAGTATTTT.

The chain joins TRBV6-5 to TRBJ2-1; 15 positions match TRBD2. Germline V lookup: CDR1 MNHEY, CDR2 SVGAGI. The CDR3 is 15 amino acids. The trim removed 5 bases at V and 8 bases at J, leaving 4 bases unmatched. The CDR3 here is CASSTRTSGRDEQFF. As DNA, the CDR3 is TGTGCCAGCAGTACACGGACTAGCGGGAGGGATGAGCAGTTCTTC.

The V gene is TRBV5-1, the J gene TRBJ2-1, with unresolved D. Deletions cut 4 bases from V and 4 bases from J, with 15 bases between. The CDR3 sequence is 15 residues long. Looked up from germline, CDR1 is SGHRS and CDR2 is YFSETQ. The CDR3 is CASSPRNPSYNEQFF. The CDR3 DNA sequence: TGCGCCAGCAGCCCGAGGAATCCATCTTACAATGAGCAGTTCTTC.

This chain links TRBV5-4 with TRBJ2-1, with 10 positions matching TRBD2. The CDR3 is 18 residues long. Looked up from germline, CDR1 is SGHNT and CDR2 is YYREEE (reference sequence). Losses at the gene ends were 3 bases for V and 9 bases for J; bases not matched to a gene: 18. The CDR3: CASSSKGPSGRGFGEQFF. In DNA form, the CDR3 reads TGTGCCAGCAGCTCTAAGGGGCCTAGCGGGAGAGGATTCGGTGAGCAGTTCTTC.

The chain couples TRBV5-1 to TRBJ2-3; 7 bases line up with TRBD2. Germline-derived CDR1 and CDR2 are SGHRS and YFSETQ. V lost 4 bases, J lost 2 bases, and 10 bases stayed unmatched. This CDR3 comprises 16 residues. CDR3 region: CASSPGRAGSTDTQYF. The CDR3 DNA reads TGCGCCAGCAGCCCGGGAAGAGCGGGATCCACAGATACGCAGTATTTT.

This clonotype was picked up many times. V is TRBV4-1 and J is TRBJ2-3; TRBD2 aligns across 11 bases. The CDR3 runs 17 residues. The germline V gene has CDR1 MGHRA and CDR2 YSYEKL. V lost 1 base, J lost 6 bases, and 9 bases stayed unmatched. The DNA for the CDR3 is TGCGCCAGCAGCCAAGGACCTAGCGGGAGGTCCTGGGATACGCAGTATTTT. Translated, it gives CASSQGPSGRSWDTQYF.

This clonotype was counted a few times. This chain uses TRBV9 with TRBJ2-7; TRBD1 might be the D (5 bases). CDR3 size: 13 residues. The V gene lost 2 bases and the J gene lost 7 bases, with 13 bases spanning the gap. Germline V gene data show CDR1 as SGDLS and CDR2 as YYNGEE. The CDR3 spells CASSVRSSGEQYF. CDR3 sequence (DNA): TGTGCCAGCAGCGTCCGCTCCTCAGGGGAGCAGTACTTC.

This clonotype came up once. The chain carries TRBV5-1 and TRBJ1-1, with D hard to call. The CDR3 covers 16 residues. V was shortened by 2 bases and J by 0 bases, with 14 bases between the two germline ends. CDR1 and CDR2 from the germline V gene are SGHRS and YFSETQ. The CDR3 nucleotides read TGCGCCAGCAGCTTCCCCGTCGGAGGGATGAACACTGAAGCTTTCTTT. Amino acid sequence: CASSFPVGGMNTEAFF.

The sample holds a few counts of this clonotype. The rearrangement uses TRBV9 and TRBJ1-1, with unresolved D. This CDR3 has 13 residues. V lost 0 bases and J lost 4, with 7 bases in between. Germline CDR1 SGDLS, CDR2 YYNGEE. The CDR3 here is CASSVDLVTEAFF. The CDR3 DNA follows: TGTGCCAGCAGCGTAGATTTAGTCACTGAAGCTTTCTTT.

This clonotype was recorded once. The chain has TRBV5-1 and TRBJ2-1; perhaps TRBD2 as D (7 bases). The V and J ends lost 7 bases and 5 bases respectively, with 19 bases between them. The CDR3 sequence is 15 residues long. In germline, CDR1 is SGHRS, CDR2 YFSETQ. CDR3 in DNA: TGCGCCAGCCAGAGGGGGGGGGAAGGCGACAATGAGCAGTTCTTC. Translation: CASQRGGEGDNEQFF. Filled out from reference TRBV5-1 and TRBJ2-1, the complete variable domain reads KAGVTQTPRYLIKTRGQQVTLSCSPISGHRSVSWYQQTPGQGLQFLFEYFSETQRNKGNFPGRFSGRQFSNSRSEMNVSTLELGDSALYLCASQRGGEGDNEQFFGPGTRLTVL.

The V and J genes are TRBV18 and TRBJ1-2; unclear D gene. CDR1 and CDR2 (germline): KGHSH, LQKENI. This CDR3 is built from 13 residues. Trimming took off 3 bases at V and 2 bases at J, with 7 bases between the two ends. The CDR3 region is CASSPKQNYGYTF. In DNA form, the CDR3 reads TGTGCCAGCTCACCTAAACAGAACTATGGCTACACCTTC.

V usage is TRBV2 and J usage is TRBJ1-1, with D tentatively TRBD1 (6 bases). The germline V gene encodes CDR1 SNHLY and CDR2 FYNNEI. V lost 6 bases and J 1 base, leaving 18 bases between the germline ends. This CDR3 has 16 residues. CDR3 nucleotides: TGTGCCAGCAGGCCCGGGGGCAGAGGGTCGAACACTGAAGCTTTCTTT. Translation: CASRPGGRGSNTEAFF.

This clonotype was counted between two and nine times. J is TRBJ2-3 and V is TRBV5-1; 7 nucleotides line up with TRBD1. The CDR3 consists of 15 residues. Per the germline V gene, CDR1 is SGHRS and CDR2 is YFSETQ. V trimming: 6 bases; J trimming: 2 bases; junction bases outside the gene matches: 9. The chain's CDR3 is CASKTIQGNTDTQYF. For the CDR3, the DNA is TGCGCCAGCAAAACTATACAGGGGAACACAGATACGCAGTATTTT.